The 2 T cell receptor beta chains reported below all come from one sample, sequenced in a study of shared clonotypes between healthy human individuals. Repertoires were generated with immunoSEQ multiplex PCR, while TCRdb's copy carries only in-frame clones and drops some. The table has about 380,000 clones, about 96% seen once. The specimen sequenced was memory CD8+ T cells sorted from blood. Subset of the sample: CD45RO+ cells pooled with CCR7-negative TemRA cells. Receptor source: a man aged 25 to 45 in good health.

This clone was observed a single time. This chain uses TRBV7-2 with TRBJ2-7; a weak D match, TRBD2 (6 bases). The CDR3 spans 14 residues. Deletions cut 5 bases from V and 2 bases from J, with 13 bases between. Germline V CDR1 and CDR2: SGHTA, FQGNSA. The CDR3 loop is CASSQGLDPYEQYF. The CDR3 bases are TGTGCCAGCAGCCAGGGACTCGACCCCTACGAGCAGTACTTC.

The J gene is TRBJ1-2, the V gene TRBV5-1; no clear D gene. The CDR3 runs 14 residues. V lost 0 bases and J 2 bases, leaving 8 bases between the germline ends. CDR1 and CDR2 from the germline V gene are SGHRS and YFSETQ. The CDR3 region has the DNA TGCGCCAGCAGCTTGGAGGTCCAGAACTATGGCTACACCTTC. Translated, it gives CASSLEVQNYGYTF.